This T cell receptor (beta chain) comes out of a study of cytomegalovirus exposure and HLA in healthy donors. Study-wide context: There were about 86 million unique TCRs (from HLA-typed donors) in an early data release.

13 Jbeta primers and 60 Vbeta primers were used for the PCR. Using immunoSEQ multiplex PCR, the repertoire was profiled, and TCRdb retains in-frame clones only, with some absent. Of about 130,000 clones listed, 75% to 85% are singletons. The sequenced sample was PBMCs. This TCR was recovered from a man aged 40-49 years in good health and CMV-seronegative.

CDR3 nucleotide sequence: TGTGCCAGCAGTGCCCCGGGACAGGGGAACTATGGCTACACCTTC. Translated: CASSAPGQGNYGYTF. The chain recombines TRBV28 with TRBJ1-2, with TRBD1 matching over 10 bases. The CDR3 covers 15 residues. The ends lost 5 bases at V and 2 bases at J; junction bases unmatched: 5. From germline, CDR1 is MDHEN and CDR2 SYDVKM.